This is a list of T cell receptor beta chains from one sample in a study of radiation and T cells in renal cell carcinoma. TCRdb's table, derived via immunoSEQ multiplex PCR, lists solely in-frame clones and lacks some. The table records 130,000 or so clones, nearly 90% of them present only once. This specimen consisted of blood, obtained from a patient whose treatment included radiotherapy and nephrectomy. All receptors come from a woman in her 50s with renal cell carcinoma. The CDR3 runs from the conserved cysteine through the conserved F or W. Each record gives: clone size, D gene, J gene, V gene, CDR3 protein, CDR3 DNA. D genes are given only for firm matches. Not every row has a clone size; where given, it reads once, few, many or a size class.

abundance: NA; d_gene: NA; j_gene: TRBJ2-1; v_gene: TRBV6-1; CDR3aa: CASSDYGGAGRNEQFF; CDR3nt: TGTGCCAGCAGTGACTATGGGGGGGCAGGGCGAAATGAGCAGTTCTTC
abundance: NA; d_gene: NA; j_gene: TRBJ1-1; v_gene: TRBV6-5; CDR3aa: CASSSAAAGNTEAFF; CDR3nt: TGTGCCAGCAGTTCCGCCGCCGCAGGGAACACTGAAGCTTTCTTT
abundance: once; d_gene: TRBD2; j_gene: TRBJ2-5; v_gene: TRBV5-1; CDR3aa: CASSKTSGGYQETQYF; CDR3nt: TGCGCCAGCAGCAAGACTAGCGGGGGGTACCAAGAGACCCAGTACTTC
abundance: NA; d_gene: NA; j_gene: TRBJ2-5; v_gene: TRBV18; CDR3aa: CASSPPLQKLYQETQYF; CDR3nt: TGTGCCAGCTCACCACCGCTCCAGAAACTGTACCAAGAGACCCAGTACTTC
abundance: NA; d_gene: NA; j_gene: TRBJ2-6; v_gene: TRBV5-5; CDR3aa: CASSPPRDTGANVLTF; CDR3nt: TGTGCCAGCAGCCCGCCCAGAGATACTGGGGCCAACGTCCTGACTTTC
abundance: NA; d_gene: TRBD1; j_gene: TRBJ1-4; v_gene: TRBV5-1; CDR3aa: CASSLTGLNEKLFF; CDR3nt: TGCGCCAGCAGCCTGACAGGGCTTAATGAAAAACTGTTTTTT
abundance: few; d_gene: NA; j_gene: TRBJ1-6; v_gene: TRBV7-2; CDR3aa: CASSLEAGVRSPLHF; CDR3nt: TGTGCCAGCAGCTTAGAGGCAGGGGTACGTTCACCCCTCCACTTT
abundance: NA; d_gene: TRBD1; j_gene: TRBJ2-1; v_gene: TRBV5-6; CDR3aa: CASSSTGYNEQFF; CDR3nt: TGTGCCAGCAGCTCGACAGGGTACAATGAGCAGTTCTTC
abundance: NA; d_gene: TRBD1; j_gene: TRBJ1-5; v_gene: TRBV7-2; CDR3aa: CASSLVGTGGNGNQPQHF; CDR3nt: TGTGCCAGCAGCTTAGTAGGGACAGGGGGCAACGGCAATCAGCCCCAGCATTTT
abundance: NA; d_gene: NA; j_gene: TRBJ2-3; v_gene: TRBV13; CDR3aa: CASSLASGLDTQYF; CDR3nt: TGTGCCAGCAGCTTGGCCTCAGGGTTAGATACGCAGTATTTT
abundance: NA; d_gene: TRBD1; j_gene: TRBJ1-5; v_gene: TRBV30; CDR3aa: CAWSVPDRVGQPQHF; CDR3nt: TGTGCCTGGAGTGTACCCGACAGGGTTGGACAGCCCCAGCATTTT
abundance: NA; d_gene: NA; j_gene: TRBJ2-1; v_gene: TRBV5-5; CDR3aa: CASSDNSYNEQFF; CDR3nt: TGTGCCAGCAGCGACAACTCCTACAATGAGCAGTTCTTC
abundance: NA; d_gene: NA; j_gene: TRBJ1-6; v_gene: TRBV30; CDR3aa: CAWSGTGLNYNSPLHF; CDR3nt: TGTGCCTGGAGTGGAACAGGGCTTAATTATAATTCACCCCTCCACTTT
abundance: few; d_gene: NA; j_gene: TRBJ2-5; v_gene: TRBV29-1; CDR3aa: CSVGSKGGLETQYF; CDR3nt: TGCAGCGTTGGGTCTAAAGGGGGATTGGAGACCCAGTACTTC
abundance: NA; d_gene: TRBD1; j_gene: TRBJ2-3; v_gene: TRBV6-6; CDR3aa: CAGGQTTSTDTQYF; CDR3nt: TGTGCCGGGGGACAGACCACTAGCACAGATACGCAGTATTTT
abundance: NA; d_gene: NA; j_gene: TRBJ2-1; v_gene: TRBV5-1; CDR3aa: CASSLGYSALLDEQFF; CDR3nt: TGCGCCAGCAGCTTGGGGTACTCTGCTTTATTGGATGAGCAGTTCTTC
abundance: NA; d_gene: TRBD1; j_gene: TRBJ2-2; v_gene: TRBV29-1; CDR3aa: CSVDTGVENGELFF; CDR3nt: TGCAGCGTTGATACAGGGGTTGAAAACGGGGAGCTGTTTTTT
abundance: NA; d_gene: TRBD2; j_gene: TRBJ2-1; v_gene: TRBV10-3; CDR3aa: CAISRLASYNEQFF; CDR3nt: TGTGCCATCAGCCGACTAGCCTCCTACAATGAGCAGTTCTTC
abundance: NA; d_gene: NA; j_gene: TRBJ2-3; v_gene: TRBV27; CDR3aa: CASRPTGGTQYF; CDR3nt: TGTGCCAGCAGGCCTACGGGCGGTACGCAGTATTTT
abundance: few; d_gene: NA; j_gene: TRBJ1-1; v_gene: TRBV18; CDR3aa: CASSPPLRTEAFF; CDR3nt: TGTGCCAGCTCACCACCTTTGCGTACTGAAGCTTTCTTT
abundance: NA; d_gene: TRBD2; j_gene: TRBJ2-1; v_gene: TRBV4-3; CDR3aa: CASSQDSGGTHNEQFF; CDR3nt: TGCGCCAGCAGCCAAGATAGCGGGGGGACACACAATGAGCAGTTCTTC
abundance: NA; d_gene: NA; j_gene: TRBJ2-5; v_gene: TRBV2; CDR3aa: CASSEARVVETQYF; CDR3nt: TGTGCCAGCAGTGAGGCCCGGGTCGTGGAGACCCAGTACTTC
abundance: once; d_gene: TRBD2; j_gene: TRBJ2-1; v_gene: TRBV25-1; CDR3aa: CASSESRGVYNEQFF; CDR3nt: TGTGCCAGCAGTGAAAGCCGGGGGGTTTACAATGAGCAGTTCTTC
abundance: NA; d_gene: NA; j_gene: TRBJ1-1; v_gene: TRBV15; CDR3aa: CATSRDRRANTEAFF; CDR3nt: TGTGCCACCAGCAGAGATCGAAGGGCGAACACTGAAGCTTTCTTT
abundance: NA; d_gene: NA; j_gene: TRBJ1-4; v_gene: TRBV13; CDR3aa: CASQGATGEKLFF; CDR3nt: TGTGCCAGCCAAGGGGCAACGGGTGAAAAACTGTTTTTT
abundance: NA; d_gene: TRBD1; j_gene: TRBJ2-2; v_gene: TRBV15; CDR3aa: CATSRKSGGDTGELFF; CDR3nt: TGTGCCACCAGCAGAAAATCAGGGGGCGACACCGGGGAGCTGTTTTTT
abundance: NA; d_gene: NA; j_gene: TRBJ2-7; v_gene: TRBV10-3; CDR3aa: CAISEEHWNEQYF; CDR3nt: TGTGCCATCAGTGAGGAGCATTGGAACGAGCAGTACTTC
abundance: NA; d_gene: NA; j_gene: TRBJ1-2; v_gene: TRBV18; CDR3aa: CASSPGVGDYGYTF; CDR3nt: TGTGCCAGCTCACCAGGGGTTGGGGACTATGGCTACACCTTC
abundance: once; d_gene: NA; j_gene: TRBJ1-5; v_gene: TRBV13; CDR3aa: CASSLGRQPQHF; CDR3nt: TGTGCCAGCAGCTTAGGGCGGCAGCCCCAGCATTTT
abundance: NA; d_gene: NA; j_gene: TRBJ2-4; v_gene: TRBV18; CDR3aa: CASSPEGLAKNIQYF; CDR3nt: TGTGCCAGCTCCCCGGAGGGACTAGCCAAAAACATTCAGTACTTC
abundance: NA; d_gene: TRBD2; j_gene: TRBJ2-7; v_gene: TRBV13; CDR3aa: CASSAPGLAAYEQYF; CDR3nt: TGTGCCAGCAGCGCCCCGGGACTAGCGGCCTACGAGCAGTACTTC
abundance: NA; d_gene: TRBD1; j_gene: TRBJ2-2; v_gene: TRBV13; CDR3aa: CASSSGQGGTGELFF; CDR3nt: TGTGCCAGCAGCTCGGGACAGGGTGGCACCGGGGAGCTGTTTTTT